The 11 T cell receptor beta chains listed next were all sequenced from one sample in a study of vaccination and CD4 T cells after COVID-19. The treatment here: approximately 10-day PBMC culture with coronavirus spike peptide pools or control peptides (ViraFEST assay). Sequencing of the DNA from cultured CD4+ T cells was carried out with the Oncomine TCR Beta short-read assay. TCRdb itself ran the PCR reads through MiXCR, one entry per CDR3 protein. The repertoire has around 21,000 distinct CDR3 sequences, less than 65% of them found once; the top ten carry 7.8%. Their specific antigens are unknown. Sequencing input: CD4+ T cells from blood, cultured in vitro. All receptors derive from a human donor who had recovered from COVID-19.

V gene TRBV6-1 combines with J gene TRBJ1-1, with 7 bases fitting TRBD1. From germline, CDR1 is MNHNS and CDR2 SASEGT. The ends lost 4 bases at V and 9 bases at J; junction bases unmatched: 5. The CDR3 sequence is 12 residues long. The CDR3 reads CASSGDRLKAFF. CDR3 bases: TGTGCCAGCAGTGGGGACAGACTGAAAGCTTTCTTT.

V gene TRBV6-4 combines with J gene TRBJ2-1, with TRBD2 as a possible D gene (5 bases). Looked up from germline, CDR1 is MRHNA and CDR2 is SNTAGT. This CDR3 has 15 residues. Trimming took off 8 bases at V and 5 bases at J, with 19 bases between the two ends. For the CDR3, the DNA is TGTGCCAGCTCCCCTACCGGGAACACCGACAATGAGCAGTTCTTC. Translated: CASSPTGNTDNEQFF.

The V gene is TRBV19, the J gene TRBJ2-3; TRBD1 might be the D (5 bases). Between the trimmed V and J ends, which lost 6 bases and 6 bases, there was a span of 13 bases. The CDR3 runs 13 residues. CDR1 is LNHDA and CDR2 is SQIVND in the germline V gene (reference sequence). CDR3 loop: CASRSNGADTQYF. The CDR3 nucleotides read TGTGCCAGTAGGTCTAATGGGGCGGATACGCAGTATTTT.

This CDR3 reads CASSFGQANTEAFF. The CDR3 region has the DNA TGTGCCAGCAGTTTTGGGCAGGCGAACACTGAAGCTTTCTTT. The genes are TRBV12-3 or TRBV12-4 and TRBJ1-1; D gene ambiguous. V lost 3 bases and J lost 1, with 9 bases in between. There are 14 residues in the CDR3.

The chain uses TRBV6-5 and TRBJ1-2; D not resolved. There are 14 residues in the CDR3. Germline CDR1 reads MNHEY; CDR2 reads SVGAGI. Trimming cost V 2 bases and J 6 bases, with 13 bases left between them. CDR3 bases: TGTGCCAGCAGTTACGGTCTATATCCACATGGCTACACCTTC. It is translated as CASSYGLYPHGYTF.

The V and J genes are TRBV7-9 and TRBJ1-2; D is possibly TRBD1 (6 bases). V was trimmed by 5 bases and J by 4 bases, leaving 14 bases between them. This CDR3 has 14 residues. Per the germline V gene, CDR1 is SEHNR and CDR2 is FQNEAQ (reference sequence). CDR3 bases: TGTGCCAGCAGCCGTTCCGGGACAAGCTATGGCTACACCTTC. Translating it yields CASSRSGTSYGYTF.

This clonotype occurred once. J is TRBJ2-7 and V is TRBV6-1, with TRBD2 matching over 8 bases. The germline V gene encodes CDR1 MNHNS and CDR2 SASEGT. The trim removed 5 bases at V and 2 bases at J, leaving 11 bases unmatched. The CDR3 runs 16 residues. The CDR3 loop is CASSREAAGETYEQYF. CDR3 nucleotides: TGTGCCAGCAGTAGGGAGGCAGCGGGAGAGACCTACGAGCAGTACTTC.

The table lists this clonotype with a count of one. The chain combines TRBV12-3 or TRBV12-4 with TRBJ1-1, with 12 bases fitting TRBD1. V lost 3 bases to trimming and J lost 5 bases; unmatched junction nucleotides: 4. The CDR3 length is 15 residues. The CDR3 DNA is TGTGCCAGCAGTTTGGGGACAGGGGGCAAGACTGAAGCTTTCTTT. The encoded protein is CASSLGTGGKTEAFF.

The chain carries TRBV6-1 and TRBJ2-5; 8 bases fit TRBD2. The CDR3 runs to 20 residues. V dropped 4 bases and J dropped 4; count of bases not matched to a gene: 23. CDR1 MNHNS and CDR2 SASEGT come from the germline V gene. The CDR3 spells CASSAMGTSGGPSSGETQYF. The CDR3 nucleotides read TGTGCCAGCAGTGCCATGGGTACTAGCGGAGGGCCCTCGTCAGGAGAGACCCAGTACTTC.

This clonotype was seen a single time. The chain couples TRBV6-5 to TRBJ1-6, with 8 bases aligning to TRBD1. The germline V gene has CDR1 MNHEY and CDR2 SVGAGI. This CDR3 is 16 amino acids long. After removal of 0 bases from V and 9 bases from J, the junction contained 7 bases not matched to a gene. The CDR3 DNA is TGTGCCAGCAGTTACTCGATGGCAGGGGGCGGTTCACCCCTCCACTTT. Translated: CASSYSMAGGGSPLHF.

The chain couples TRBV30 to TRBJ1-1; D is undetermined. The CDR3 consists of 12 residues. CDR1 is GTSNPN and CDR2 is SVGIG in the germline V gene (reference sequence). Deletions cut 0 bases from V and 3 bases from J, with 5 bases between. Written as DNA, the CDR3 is TGTGCCTGGAGTGTCGCAGACACTGAAGCTTTCTTT. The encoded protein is CAWSVADTEAFF.